This TCR beta chain was captured in a study of blood T cell repertoires in COVID-19. Study background: Samples taken during acute and convalescent COVID-19 were collected in the United States, Italy and Spain. In each case, the material was cDNA or gDNA derived from T cells, B-cell-depleted T cells, or PBMCs.

In the original workflow: Estimation of nucleated cell counts was performed using reference gene primer amplification. The assay was immunoSEQ multiplex PCR, and TCRdb's table has in-frame clones only and misses some. The V and J calls and the clone size are those of that table, but D and trimming were determined from the DNA. Among about 180,000 clones listed, roughly nine tenths were seen once. Per the germline V gene, CDR1 is LNHDA and CDR2 is SQIVND (reference sequence). The CDR3 has 13 residues. Deletions cut 9 bases from V and 3 bases from J, with 12 bases between. This rearrangement joins TRBV19 to TRBJ1-5; perhaps TRBD1 as D (5 bases). The specimen sequenced was peripheral blood. The receptor comes from a woman in her thirties with active or convalescent COVID-19. For the CDR3, the DNA is TGTGCCAGCAGCGACAGTTACAATCAGCCCCAGCATTTT. Amino acid sequence: CASSDSYNQPQHF. Full variable domain (rest looked up from reference TRBV19 and TRBJ1-5): DGGITQSPKYLFRKEGQNVTLSCEQNLNHDAMYWYRQDPGQGLRLIYYSQIVNDFQKGDIAEGYSVSREKKESFPLTVTSAQKNPTAFYLCASSDSYNQPQHFGDGTRLSIL.